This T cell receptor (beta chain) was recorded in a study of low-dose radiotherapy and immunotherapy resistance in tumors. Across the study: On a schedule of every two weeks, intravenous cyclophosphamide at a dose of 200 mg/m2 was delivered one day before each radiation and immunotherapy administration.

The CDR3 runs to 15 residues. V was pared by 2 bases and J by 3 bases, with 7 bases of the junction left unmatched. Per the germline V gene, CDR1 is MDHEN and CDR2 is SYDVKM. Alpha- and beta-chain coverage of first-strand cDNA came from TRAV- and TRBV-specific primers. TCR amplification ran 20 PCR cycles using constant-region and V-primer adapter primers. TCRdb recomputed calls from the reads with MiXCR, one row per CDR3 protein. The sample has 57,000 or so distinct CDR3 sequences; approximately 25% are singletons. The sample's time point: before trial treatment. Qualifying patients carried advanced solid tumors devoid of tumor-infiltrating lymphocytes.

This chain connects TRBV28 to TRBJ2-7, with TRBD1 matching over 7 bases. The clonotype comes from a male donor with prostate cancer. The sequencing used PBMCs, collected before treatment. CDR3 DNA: TGTGCCAGCAGTTTAAAAGGGGGCGCGGTCTACGAGCAGTACTTC. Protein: CASSLKGGAVYEQYF.